Listed below are T cell receptor beta chains from one sample, sequenced in a study of blood T cell repertoires in COVID-19. Libraries were prepared by immunoSEQ multiplex PCR; TCRdb keeps only in-frame clonotypes and omits some of them. Here the sample spans around 300,000 clones, 75% to 90% being singletons. Sequenced material: peripheral blood. The receptors were sampled from a woman in her 70s with acute or convalescent COVID-19. Both conserved end residues are part of each CDR3. The D gene is left open where the match is weak. The listing skips clone size in some rows; elsewhere it reads once, few, many or a size class.

d_gene	v_gene	j_gene	len	abundance	CDR3nt	CDR3aa
TRBD1	TRBV27	TRBJ1-1	16	-	TGTGCCAGCAGTTTATCGCCGACAGGGGGGTCAACTGAAGCTTTCTTT	CASSLSPTGGSTEAFF
-	TRBV2	TRBJ2-2	15	-	TGTGCCAGCGGGGTGGGGCAGGGCTACACCGGGGAGCTGTTTTTT	CASGVGQGYTGELFF
-	TRBV7-2	TRBJ2-6	17	-	TGTGCCAGCAGCTATTTCAGGTTGCGGGCAGGGGCCAACGTCCTGACTTTC	CASSYFRLRAGANVLTF
-	TRBV15	TRBJ1-1	15	-	TGTGCCACCAGCAGAGATAGTCTGGGGGCCGCTGAAGCTTTCTTT	CATSRDSLGAAEAFF
-	TRBV7-6	TRBJ1-6	17	few	TGTGCCAGCAGCTACAGCCGTCAAGGGGCCTCCGGATCACCCCTCCACTTT	CASSYSRQGASGSPLHF
-	TRBV5-1	TRBJ1-2	13	-	TGCGCCAGCAGCTTTAACGCAGGGGATGGCTACACCTTC	CASSFNAGDGYTF
TRBD2	TRBV2	TRBJ2-1	13	-	TGTGCCAGCAGAGCCCTTAGCGGGGGTTCACAGTTCTTC	CASRALSGGSQFF
TRBD2	TRBV5-1	TRBJ2-7	14	-	TGCGCCAGCAGCTCGACGGGGGGACCCTACGAGCAGTACTTC	CASSSTGGPYEQYF
-	TRBV5-1	TRBJ2-1	15	-	TGCGCCAGCAGCTTGGCCACCCCGGGACTTGAGGAGCAGTTCTTC	CASSLATPGLEEQFF
-	TRBV20-1	TRBJ2-5	11	once	TGCAGTGCTAGTTGGCTGGAGAACCAGTACTTC	CSASWLENQYF